The 10 T cell receptor beta chains reported below all come from one sample, sequenced in a study of T-cell memory formation after mild COVID-19. TCRdb processed the 5' RACE reads anew with MiXCR; each CDR3 protein has one entry. The sample yields roughly 580,000 distinct CDR3 sequences, approximately 18% seen once. The specimen was PBMCs or a T cell subset sorted from them (not recorded which). All receptors derive from an adult woman who had mild COVID-19 (a few samples of this study predate the infection). Cell type and time point are not known.

This clonotype occurred many times. V gene TRBV6-2 or TRBV6-3 combines with J gene TRBJ2-1; 10 bases fit TRBD2. V dropped 5 bases and J dropped 10; count of bases not matched to a gene: 8. Germline CDR1 MNHEY, CDR2 SVGEGT. This CDR3 spans 14 amino acids. CDR3 in DNA: TGTGCCAGCAGTCGCCTAGCGGGAGTATCAGAGCAGTTCTTC. As protein: CASSRLAGVSEQFF.

This clonotype was observed a handful of times. The CDR3 DNA is TGTGCCAGCAGTGATGCGGAAGAGACCCAGTACTTC. It codes for CASSDAEETQYF. The chain links TRBV25-1 to TRBJ2-5; D not certain. V lost 3 bases to trimming and J lost 3 bases, with 5 bases between them. This CDR3 spans 12 amino acids. Per germline, CDR1 MGHDK and CDR2 SYGVNS.

In its sample, this clonotype was seen many times. The CDR3 loop reads CASSPASYNEQFF. CDR3 bases: TGTGCCAGCTCACCAGCCAGCTACAATGAGCAGTTCTTC. The chain couples TRBV18 to TRBJ2-1; no clear D. The CDR3 covers 13 residues. V lost 2 bases to trimming and J lost 3 bases, with 5 bases between them. Germline values: CDR1 KGHSH, CDR2 LQKENI. The entire variable domain, with the rest obtained from reference TRBV18 and TRBJ2-1, is as follows: NAGVMQNPRHLVRRRGQEARLRCSPMKGHSHVYWYRQLPEEGLKFMVYLQKENIIDESGMPKERFSAEFPKEGPSILRIQQVVRGDSAAYFCASSPASYNEQFFGPGTRLTVL.

Ten or more counts support this clonotype. The chain joins TRBV5-1 to TRBJ2-7; D not certain. Germline V gives CDR1 SGHRS, CDR2 YFSETQ. Trimming left V 0 bases short and J 2 bases short, with 6 bases between. This CDR3 contains 13 residues. CDR3 in DNA: TGCGCCAGCAGCTTGGCGCAGACCTACGAGCAGTACTTC. This encodes CASSLAQTYEQYF.

This clonotype has more than one count but fewer than ten. CDR3 residues: CASSQTAGGETQYF. In DNA form, the CDR3 reads TGCGCCAGCAGCCAAACGGCGGGGGGAGAGACCCAGTACTTC. The chain has TRBV4-1 and TRBJ2-5, with 8 bases identical to TRBD2. Unmatched junction bases numbered 3, after V lost 2 bases and J lost 4 bases. The length of the CDR3 is 14 residues. Germline CDR1 reads MGHRA; CDR2 reads YSYEKL.

In this sample, this clonotype turned up a few times. This chain connects TRBV9 to TRBJ2-1; D is ambiguous. This CDR3 has 15 residues. Trimming pared 0 bases from V and 6 bases from J, leaving 13 bases between. The V gene's germline CDR1 is SGDLS and CDR2 YYNGEE. As DNA, the CDR3 is TGTGCCAGCAGCGTAGATGCTAGTTCGAGCAATGAGCAGTTCTTC. It codes for CASSVDASSSNEQFF.

This clonotype was picked up many times. The chain couples TRBV7-8 to TRBJ2-7; 8 nucleotides agree with TRBD2. Germline V CDR1 and CDR2: SGHVS, FQNEAQ. The CDR3 has 15 residues. After removal of 5 bases from V and 2 bases from J, the junction contained 8 bases not matched to a gene. The CDR3: CASSPRVAGTYEQYF. CDR3 sequence (DNA): TGTGCCAGCAGCCCCCGGGTAGCGGGAACCTACGAGCAGTACTTC.

This clonotype was observed a few times. The chain combines TRBV5-6 with TRBJ2-3, with 8 nucleotides matching TRBD2. The junction had 11 bases not matched to a gene; V was cut back by 3 bases and J by 5 bases. This CDR3 is 16 amino acids long. The V gene's germline CDR1 is SGHDT and CDR2 YYEEEE. CDR3 loop: CASSSPGSGGRDTQYF. DNA for the CDR3: TGTGCCAGCAGCTCCCCCGGGAGCGGGGGCCGAGATACGCAGTATTTT. The variable domain in full, completed from reference TRBV5-6 and TRBJ2-3, reads DAGVTQSPTHLIKTRGQQVTLRCSPKSGHDTVSWYQQALGQGPQFIFQYYEEEERQRGNFPDRFSGHQFPNYSSELNVNALLLGDSALYLCASSSPGSGGRDTQYFGPGTRLTVL.

The rearrangement links TRBV6-5 to TRBJ2-2, with TRBD1 matching over 7 bases. V lost 2 bases and J lost 6; bases outside the gene matches: 18. The CDR3 consists of 19 residues. Germline V gene sequence: CDR1 MNHEY, CDR2 SVGAGI. In DNA, the CDR3 is TGTGCCAGCAGTTACGCACAGGGGCTTTTGGCTGGGCTCCCCGGGGAGCTGTTTTTT. This translates into CASSYAQGLLAGLPGELFF.

At least ten counts were recorded for this clonotype. The V and J genes are TRBV4-3 and TRBJ2-1; 7 nucleotides agree with TRBD1. Germline V gene sequence: CDR1 LGHNA, CDR2 YSLEER. After removal of 0 bases from V and 10 bases from J, the junction contained 3 bases not matched to a gene. This CDR3 comprises 13 residues. CDR3 amino acids: CASSQEGGSEQFF. CDR3 coding DNA: TGCGCCAGCAGCCAAGAAGGGGGCTCCGAGCAGTTCTTC.